The 27 T cell receptor beta chains below all came from one sample that was sequenced in a study of CD8+CD57+ T cells in acquired aplastic anemia. TCR beta VDJ and CDR3 profiles were obtained from a genomic DNA template. TCRdb analysed the reads with MiXCR anew, one entry per CDR3 protein. This sample yields about 170,000 distinct CDR3 sequences, of which around 60% are seen a single time; roughly 44% belongs to the top ten. The sequenced sample consisted of sorted CD4+, CD8+, or CD8+CD57+ T cells (not recorded which) from PBMCs. Every receptor here comes from a human donor in good health.

The genes are TRBV9 and TRBJ1-2, with D uncertain. V lost 0 bases and J lost 11, with 11 bases in between. Germline CDR1 SGDLS, CDR2 YYNGEE. CDR3 size: 12 residues. This CDR3 is CASSVGERTYTF. DNA of the CDR3: TGTGCCAGCAGCGTAGGGGAACGGACGTACACCTTC.

The chain employs TRBV20-1 and TRBJ1-1; D unclear. V lost 2 bases and J 4 bases, leaving 11 bases between the germline ends. The CDR3 loop spans 13 amino acids. The germline gives CDR1 DFQATT, CDR2 SNEGSKA (reference sequence). The CDR3 loop is CSARSGVGTEAFF. The CDR3 DNA follows: TGCAGTGCTAGATCTGGGGTCGGCACTGAAGCTTTCTTT.

The chain joins TRBV5-6 to TRBJ2-7, with 12 bases identical to TRBD1. V lost 4 bases, J lost 6 bases, and 5 bases stayed unmatched. This CDR3 spans 14 amino acids. Per the germline V gene, CDR1 is SGHDT and CDR2 is YYEEEE. The chain's CDR3 is CASSPGTGGTEQYF. CDR3 coding DNA: TGTGCCAGCAGCCCCGGGACAGGGGGCACCGAGCAGTACTTC.

The CDR3, as DNA: TGTGCCAGCAGCGCTGGGACAAAACTTGAAGCTTTCTTT. Its translation: CASSAGTKLEAFF. The chain couples TRBV9 to TRBJ1-1; a weak D match, TRBD1 (6 bases). CDR1 is SGDLS, CDR2 YYNGEE, per germline. CDR3 length: 13 residues. V lost 3 bases and J lost 7, with 13 bases in between.

The table lists this clonotype with a count of one. J is TRBJ2-7 and V is TRBV19; D is unclear. V lost 3 bases and J 2 bases, leaving 8 bases between the germline ends. Germline V lookup: CDR1 LNHDA, CDR2 SQIVND (reference sequence). This CDR3 spans 13 amino acids. This CDR3 is CASSISKAYEQYF. For the CDR3, the DNA is TGTGCCAGTAGTATCTCCAAAGCCTACGAGCAGTACTTC.

The rearrangement joins TRBV10-3 to TRBJ1-3, with D unresolved. The CDR3 is 15 residues long. Germline CDR1 reads ENHRY; CDR2 reads SYGVKD. Trimming shortened V by 5 bases and J by 0 bases, and 11 bases separated the two germline ends. CDR3 DNA: TGTGCCATCAGTAAGGAGGTTTCCTCTGGAAACACCATATATTTT. Its protein is CAISKEVSSGNTIYF.

The sample holds a few counts of this clonotype. This may be a read error, as it is one base from a much larger clone. The chain carries TRBV5-1 and TRBJ1-4; no clear D gene. This CDR3 comprises 15 residues. Germline-derived CDR1 and CDR2 are SGHRS and YFSETQ. Between the trimmed V and J ends, which lost 1 base and 3 bases, there was a span of 10 bases. The CDR3 loop is CASSLYGPANEKLFF. The CDR3, as DNA: TGCGCCAGCAGCTTGTATGGACCAGCTAATGAAAAACTGTTTTTT.

This clonotype appeared a few times. This chain links TRBV20-1 with TRBJ2-5, with 8 bases aligning to TRBD1. Trimming took 4 bases from V and 4 from J; bases not matched to a gene: 5. Germline values: CDR1 DFQATT, CDR2 SNEGSKA (reference sequence). This CDR3 region has 13 residues. CDR3 sequence: CSAKTGGGETQYF. The CDR3, as DNA: TGCAGTGCTAAAACAGGGGGTGGAGAGACCCAGTACTTC.

This chain connects TRBV20-1 to TRBJ2-7; 10 nucleotides line up with TRBD2. The length of the CDR3 is 15 residues. Germline trimming cut 0 bases from V and 3 bases from J; bases unmatched to any gene: 5. CDR1 DFQATT and CDR2 SNEGSKA come from the germline V gene (reference sequence). CDR3 sequence: CSARDMASGSYEQYF. Written as DNA, the CDR3 is TGCAGTGCTAGAGATATGGCTAGCGGGAGCTACGAGCAGTACTTC.

The chain is built from TRBV9 and TRBJ1-1, with D perhaps matching TRBD1 (6 bases). The CDR3 has 18 amino acids. CDR1 SGDLS and CDR2 YYNGEE come from the germline V gene. V was shortened by 0 bases and J by 3 bases, with 21 bases between the two germline ends. The DNA for the CDR3 is TGTGCCAGCAGCGTAGAGCAGGGACACGGTAAAGGTGACACTGAAGCTTTCTTT. It translates to CASSVEQGHGKGDTEAFF.

The CDR3 bases are TGTGCCAGCAGCTTAGCCGTAGGGGGGCATGGCTACGAGCAGTACTTC. Translated, it gives CASSLAVGGHGYEQYF. This chain connects TRBV7-9 to TRBJ2-7; perhaps D is TRBD1 or TRBD2 (6 bases each). This CDR3 contains 16 residues. Looked up from germline, CDR1 is SEHNR and CDR2 is FQNEAQ (reference sequence). V was trimmed by 0 bases and J by 3 bases, leaving 15 bases between them.

Comments on this clonotype: This may come from a read error, since a much larger clone is one base off. This rearrangement joins TRBV19 to TRBJ2-1; 7 nucleotides match TRBD2. CDR3 length: 16 residues. CDR1 is LNHDA and CDR2 is SQIVND in the germline V gene (reference sequence). V trimming: 1 base; J trimming: 6 bases; junction bases outside the gene matches: 9. CDR3 coding DNA: TGTGCCAGTAGTATAGGGACGGGAGGATCCCGCAATGAGCAGTTCTTC. Translated, it gives CASSIGTGGSRNEQFF.

This clonotype came up once. The rearrangement joins TRBV7-9 to TRBJ2-1, with 10 bases aligning to TRBD1. This CDR3 is 17 amino acids long. V trimming: 2 bases; J trimming: 0 bases; junction bases outside the gene matches: 4. CDR1 is SEHNR, CDR2 FQNEAQ, per germline (reference sequence). The CDR3 DNA sequence: TGTGCCAGCAGCTTAAGGGACAGGGGCGTCTCCTACAATGAGCAGTTCTTC. Its translation: CASSLRDRGVSYNEQFF.

The chain is built from TRBV7-9 and TRBJ2-1; D could derive from TRBD1 or TRBD2 (5 bases each). Germline CDR1 reads SEHNR; CDR2 reads FQNEAQ (reference sequence). Trimming pared 8 bases from V and 2 bases from J, leaving 19 bases between. The CDR3 runs 16 residues. Here the CDR3 DNA reads TGTGCCAGCGCCACGGGGCGGGCGGGCGCCTACAATGAGCAGTTCTTC. It is translated as CASATGRAGAYNEQFF.

J is TRBJ1-6 and V is TRBV7-8; D is possibly TRBD1 (5 bases). This CDR3 contains 15 residues. With 5 bases removed from V and 8 bases from J, the gap between germline ends came to 16 bases. CDR1 and CDR2 (germline): SGHVS, FQNEAQ. The chain's CDR3 is CASSQYLEGDSPLHF. CDR3 bases: TGTGCCAGCAGCCAATACTTGGAAGGGGATTCACCCCTCCACTTT.

The CDR3 DNA reads as TGTGCCAGCAGCTTGAGAAAAGTACAGGGGGACACTGAAGCTTTCTTT. Amino acid sequence: CASSLRKVQGDTEAFF. This chain uses TRBV11-2 with TRBJ1-1, with 8 bases that match TRBD1. Germline lookup yields CDR1 SGHAT and CDR2 FQNNGV. With V trimmed by 3 bases and J by 3 bases, 9 bases remained unmatched. CDR3 length: 16 amino acids.

This chain connects TRBV29-1 to TRBJ1-1; possible D gene TRBD1, 6 bases. Trimming stripped 8 bases from V and 5 bases from J, with 12 bases between. Germline assignment: CDR1 SQVTM and CDR2 ANQGSEA. The CDR3 totals 11 residues. The CDR3 spells CSTTGRTEAFF. The CDR3 nucleotides are TGCAGCACGACAGGCAGGACTGAAGCTTTCTTT.

This clonotype was detected a few times. This chain uses TRBV24-1 with TRBJ1-4; 8 positions match TRBD1. CDR3 length: 13 residues. V was clipped by 4 bases and J by 12 bases; unmatched bases: 6. Germline CDR1 reads KGHDR; CDR2 reads SFDVKD. The CDR3 is CATSDDRGVELFF. CDR3 coding DNA: TGTGCCACCAGTGACGACAGGGGCGTGGAACTGTTTTTT.

V and J are TRBV19 and TRBJ2-7; TRBD1 agrees at 7 bases. Looked up from germline, CDR1 is LNHDA and CDR2 is SQIVND (reference sequence). The J segment lost 3 bases and the V segment lost 6 bases, leaving 14 bases of the junction unmatched. CDR3 size: 16 residues. The DNA for the CDR3 is TGTGCCAGTAGCAGTCGCCTGGCAGGGGGATACTACGAGCAGTACTTC. Its protein is CASSSRLAGGYYEQYF.

This clonotype was seen at least ten times. The chain couples TRBV10-3 to TRBJ2-5, with D possibly matching TRBD1 (5 bases). Trimming left V 3 bases short and J 4 bases short, with 9 bases between. CDR3 length: 13 residues. Germline V gene sequence: CDR1 ENHRY, CDR2 SYGVKD. The CDR3 loop is CAISDRVGETQYF. The CDR3 bases are TGTGCCATCAGTGACAGGGTAGGAGAGACCCAGTACTTC.

The chain is built from TRBV24-1 and TRBJ2-1, with 12 bases identical to TRBD2. CDR1 is KGHDR and CDR2 is SFDVKD in the germline V gene. J was trimmed by 9 bases and V by 5 bases; bases with no gene match: 7. The CDR3 has 15 residues. The CDR3 loop reads CATSASSGGAGEQFF. CDR3 coding DNA: TGTGCCACCAGTGCCTCTAGCGGGGGGGCCGGTGAGCAGTTCTTC.

This clonotype was recorded only once. This sequence joins TRBV10-3 and TRBJ2-7, with TRBD2 matching over 9 bases. Germline assignment: CDR1 ENHRY and CDR2 SYGVKD. V lost 4 bases and J lost 2; bases outside the gene matches: 3. This CDR3 has 14 residues. The CDR3: CAISGTSATYEQYF. CDR3 nucleotide sequence: TGTGCCATCAGTGGGACTAGCGCAACCTACGAGCAGTACTTC.

This clonotype has only a few counts. This chain joins TRBV19 and TRBJ2-7, with a tentative D call TRBD2 (5 bases). CDR3 length: 15 amino acids. In germline, CDR1 is LNHDA, CDR2 SQIVND (reference sequence). The V gene lost 5 bases and the J gene lost 3 bases, with 17 bases spanning the gap. For the CDR3, the DNA is TGTGCCAGTAGTTATGGAGCGGCCGGTCACTACGAGCAGTACTTC. Its translation: CASSYGAAGHYEQYF.

This clonotype has more than one count but fewer than ten. This may be a read error: a much more frequent sequence differs by one nucleotide. The chain has TRBV5-1 and TRBJ2-7; D gene uncertain. This CDR3 region has 11 residues. The germline V gene has CDR1 SGHRS and CDR2 YFSETQ. In DNA form, the CDR3 reads TGTGCCAGCAGCTCGGCCTACGAGCAGTACTTC. Translation gives CASSSAYEQYF.

V usage is TRBV5-6 and J usage is TRBJ2-2; no firm D call. V gave up 0 bases and J gave up 6 bases, with 12 bases separating them. CDR1 is SGHDT, CDR2 YYEEEE, per germline. This CDR3 comprises 15 residues. The CDR3 DNA sequence: TGTGCCAGCAGCTTGGCCGCTCTAGATTCCGGGGAGCTGTTTTTT. Translated, it gives CASSLAALDSGELFF. The complete variable domain, with remaining parts taken from reference TRBV5-6 and TRBJ2-2, reads DAGVTQSPTHLIKTRGQQVTLRCSPKSGHDTVSWYQQALGQGPQFIFQYYEEEERQRGNFPDRFSGHQFPNYSSELNVNALLLGDSALYLCASSLAALDSGELFFGEGSRLTVL.

V gene TRBV10-3 combines with J gene TRBJ2-5, with a tentative D call TRBD2 (7 bases). The V end lost 2 bases, the J end lost 4 bases, and 11 bases lay between the germline ends. The germline gives CDR1 ENHRY, CDR2 SYGVKD. The CDR3 has 14 residues. CDR3 residues: CAISEGGGGETQYF. CDR3 in DNA: TGTGCCATCAGTGAGGGGGGCGGGGGAGAGACCCAGTACTTC.

There are many counts of this clonotype. This sequence joins TRBV20-1 and TRBJ2-1, with D perhaps being TRBD1 or TRBD2 (5 bases each). Trimming cost V 6 bases and J 9 bases, with 12 bases left between them. CDR1 is DFQATT, CDR2 SNEGSKA, per germline (reference sequence). This CDR3 is 11 amino acids long. The chain's CDR3 is CSARPRGEQFF. The DNA for the CDR3 is TGCAGTGCAAGACCGAGGGGTGAGCAGTTCTTC.